This is a list of T cell receptor beta chains from one sample in a study of cytomegalovirus exposure and HLA in healthy donors. Sequencing was performed with immunoSEQ multiplex PCR; in TCRdb, only in-frame clones are kept and a portion is missing. The sample records roughly 200,000 clones, around 77% being singletons. The specimen was PBMCs. The receptors shown here come from a man aged 55 to 69 in good health and CMV-seronegative. CDR3s include the opening cysteine and the closing phenylalanine or tryptophan. D genes are given only for firm matches. Size is stated for part of the rows, as once, few or many counts, or as a class when the clone is expanded.

v_gene	d_gene	abundance	j_gene	CDR3aa	CDR3nt
TRBV7-8	.	few	TRBJ1-4	CASSLAPGTNEKLFF	TGTGCCAGCAGCTTAGCCCCAGGGACTAATGAAAAACTGTTTTTT
TRBV11-3	TRBD2	.	TRBJ2-5	CASSLGSAGEEETQYF	TGTGCCAGCAGCTTAGGGTCCGCGGGAGAAGAGGAGACCCAGTACTTC
TRBV10-3	.	.	TRBJ1-1	CAISASWVAMNTEAFF	TGTGCCATCAGTGCGTCGTGGGTAGCCATGAACACTGAAGCTTTCTTT
TRBV6-5	TRBD1	.	TRBJ1-1	CASSYSKQGATFF	TGTGCCAGCAGTTACTCGAAACAGGGGGCGACTTTCTTT
TRBV5-1	.	few	TRBJ1-1	CASSLEGGAEAFF	TGCGCCAGCAGCTTAGAGGGAGGCGCTGAAGCTTTCTTT
TRBV29-1	TRBD1	.	TRBJ1-2	CSAGGTDSTNYGYTF	TGCAGCGCAGGTGGGACAGACTCAACAAACTATGGCTACACCTTC
TRBV7-2	.	.	TRBJ2-1	CASSLLAINEQFF	TGTGCCAGCAGCTTATTGGCAATCAATGAGCAGTTCTTC
TRBV19	.	few	TRBJ2-7	CASSMLDTAYEQYF	TGTGCCAGTAGTATGCTCGACACTGCCTACGAGCAGTACTTC
TRBV11-3	.	.	TRBJ2-2	CASSLEGGGELFF	TGTGCCAGCAGCTTAGAAGGGGGCGGGGAGCTGTTTTTT
TRBV4-1	.	.	TRBJ1-4	CASSHARVTNEKLFF	TGCGCCAGCAGCCATGCCCGGGTCACAAATGAAAAACTGTTTTTT
TRBV29-1	TRBD1	.	TRBJ1-2	CSAGGDYGYTF	TGCAGCGCAGGGGGCGACTATGGCTACACCTTC
TRBV7-3	TRBD1	.	TRBJ2-1	CASSFDRASYNEQFF	TGTGCCAGCAGCTTCGACAGGGCCTCCTACAATGAGCAGTTCTTC
TRBV7-6	TRBD1	few	TRBJ1-6	CASSLEGFRGQGNSPLHF	TGTGCCAGCAGCTTAGAAGGATTTCGGGGACAGGGGAATTCACCCCTCCACTTT
TRBV6-5	TRBD1	few	TRBJ1-5	CASRAGGSYDQPQHF	TGTGCCAGCAGGGCAGGGGGATCGTATGATCAACCCCAGCATTTT
TRBV2	TRBD1	.	TRBJ1-2	CASSVGQGGIYGYTF	TGTGCCAGCAGCGTCGGACAGGGGGGGATCTATGGCTACACCTTC
TRBV13	TRBD2	few	TRBJ2-5	CASSLAGGGQETQYF	TGTGCCAGCAGCTTAGCGGGGGGGGGCCAAGAGACCCAGTACTTC
TRBV5-1	.	once	TRBJ1-5	CASSLEGVSNQPQHF	TGCGCCAGCAGCTTGGAGGGAGTTAGCAATCAGCCCCAGCATTTT
TRBV25-1	.	.	TRBJ1-1	CASSALAEAFF	TGTGCCAGCAGTGCCCTAGCTGAAGCTTTCTTT
TRBV7-2	.	.	TRBJ2-5	CASSAQGQETQYF	TGTGCCAGCAGCGCTCAGGGACAAGAGACCCAGTACTTC
TRBV30	.	.	TRBJ1-1	CAWSPHGGFAEAFF	TGTGCCTGGAGTCCACACGGGGGATTCGCTGAAGCTTTCTTT
TRBV21-1	.	.	TRBJ1-5	CASSKRRVNQPQHF	TGTGCCAGCAGCAAACGCAGGGTCAATCAGCCCCAGCATTTT
TRBV6-6	TRBD2	.	TRBJ2-3	CASSLTTSGRSDTQYF	TGTGCCAGCAGTTTAACGACTAGCGGGAGGTCAGATACGCAGTATTTT
TRBV27	TRBD1	.	TRBJ1-1	CASSYRTGTEAFF	TGTGCCAGCAGTTACCGGACAGGCACTGAAGCTTTCTTT